This T cell receptor (beta chain) was sequenced during a study of cytomegalovirus exposure and HLA in healthy donors. Findings and limits, study-wide: Most of the CMV-associated TCR beta chains (in a later analysis) appeared to be HLA-restricted. Certain sequence variants were highly shared and formed a cluster, and this cluster was likely a sequencing artifact. TRBV6-2, TRBV6-3 and some other V segments were excluded as indistinguishable.

PCR amplification relied on 60 Vbeta primers (plus 13 Jbeta primers). The protocol was immunoSEQ multiplex PCR, while the TCRdb copy is restricted to in-frame clones and leaves out a portion. Here the sample table reports about 88,000 clones. About this clone: Its specificity is unknown.

The V and J ends lost 5 bases and 5 bases, in that order; junction bases with no gene match: 12. The CDR3 runs 16 residues. Germline CDR1 and CDR2: MRHNA and SNTAGT. The J gene is TRBJ2-7, the V gene TRBV6-4; 10 bases fit TRBD1. This receptor was taken from a girl between 10 and 17 years old in good health and CMV-seropositive. Sequencing used PBMCs. For the CDR3, the DNA is TGTGCCAGCAGTAATACCGGGACAGGGGTTGAGGACGAGCAGTACTTC. It is translated as CASSNTGTGVEDEQYF.